What follows are 4 T cell receptor beta chains derived from one specimen sequenced in a study of cytomegalovirus exposure and HLA in healthy donors. Primers: 60 Vbeta forward and 13 Jbeta reverse. The protocol was immunoSEQ multiplex PCR, while the TCRdb copy is restricted to in-frame clones and leaves out a portion. Of 200,000 to 250,000 clones listed, 80% to 90% are singletons. Sequencing was performed on PBMCs. These receptors all stem from a woman aged 18-35 years in good health and CMV-seronegative.

The CDR3 reads CASSLGGGRTGELFF. The CDR3 nucleotides read TGTGCCAGCAGCTTGGGTGGGGGCCGCACCGGGGAGCTGTTTTTT. This rearrangement joins TRBV5-4 to TRBJ2-2; D may be TRBD1 (6 bases). CDR3 size: 15 residues. Germline V gene sequence: CDR1 SGHNT, CDR2 YYREEE (reference sequence). V dropped 0 bases and J dropped 4 bases, with 10 bases sitting between them. Combining the CDR3 with reference TRBV5-4 and TRBJ2-2 gives the whole variable domain ETGVTQSPTHLIKTRGQQVTLRCSSQSGHNTVSWYQQALGQGPQFIFQYYREEENGRGNFPPRFSGLQFPNYSSELNVNALELDDSALYLCASSLGGGRTGELFFGEGSRLTVL.

CDR3 protein: CASSLRGQGAADTQYF. The CDR3 DNA sequence: TGTGCCAGCAGCCTAAGGGGACAGGGGGCAGCAGATACGCAGTATTTT. This rearrangement joins TRBV11-3 to TRBJ2-3; 12 bases map to TRBD1. V trimming: 5 bases; J trimming: 4 bases; junction bases outside the gene matches: 7. Germline V gene lookup returns CDR1 SGHNT and CDR2 YENEEA. This CDR3 is built from 16 residues.

The chain has TRBV15 and TRBJ1-3; 7 positions match TRBD1. V gave up 5 bases and J gave up 0 bases; unmatched junction bases: 7. The CDR3 runs to 16 residues. CDR1 is LNHNV, CDR2 YYDKDF, per germline (reference sequence). The CDR3 DNA is TGTGCCACCAGCGGATCCAGGGGGTACTCTGGAAACACCATATATTTT. Its translation: CATSGSRGYSGNTIYF.

J is TRBJ1-4 and V is TRBV9; TRBD1 matches 8 bases. Germline CDR1 is SGDLS and CDR2 is YYNGEE. CDR3 length equals 17 residues. After removal of 3 bases from V and 0 bases from J, the junction contained 7 bases not matched to a gene. CDR3 sequence reads: CASSADRGRATNEKLFF. DNA of the CDR3: TGTGCCAGCAGCGCTGACAGGGGTCGGGCAACTAATGAAAAACTGTTTTTT.